The text below deals with one T cell receptor beta chain. The source of the sample is a study of blood T cell repertoires in COVID-19. This CDR3 has 13 amino acids. V lost 6 bases and J 4 bases, leaving 12 bases between the germline ends. Per the germline V gene, CDR1 is MNHEY and CDR2 is SMNVEV (reference sequence). The repertoire was sequenced with immunoSEQ multiplex PCR; TCRdb's copy has only in-frame clones and lacks some. Of some 96,000 clones in the sample, around nine tenths were seen once. The specimen was peripheral blood. V gene TRBV27 combines with J gene TRBJ1-2, with a tentative D call TRBD1 (6 bases). The clonotype originates from a man aged 45-60 years with acute or convalescent COVID-19. CDR3 nucleotide sequence: TGTGCCAGCAGCCCAGACAGGCCCTATGGCTACACCTTC. This translates into CASSPDRPYGYTF.